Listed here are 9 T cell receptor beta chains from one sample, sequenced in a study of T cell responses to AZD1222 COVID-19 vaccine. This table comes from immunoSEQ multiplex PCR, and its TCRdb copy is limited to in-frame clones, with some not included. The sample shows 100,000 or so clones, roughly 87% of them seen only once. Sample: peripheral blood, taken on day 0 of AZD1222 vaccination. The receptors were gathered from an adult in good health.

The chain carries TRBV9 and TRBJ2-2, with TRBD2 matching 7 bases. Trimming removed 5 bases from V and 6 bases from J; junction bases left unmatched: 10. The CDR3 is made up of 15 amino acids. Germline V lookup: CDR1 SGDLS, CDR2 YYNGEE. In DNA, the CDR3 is TGTGCCAGCAGTGAAAGGGACTACCAGGCCGGGGAGCTGTTTTTT. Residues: CASSERDYQAGELFF.

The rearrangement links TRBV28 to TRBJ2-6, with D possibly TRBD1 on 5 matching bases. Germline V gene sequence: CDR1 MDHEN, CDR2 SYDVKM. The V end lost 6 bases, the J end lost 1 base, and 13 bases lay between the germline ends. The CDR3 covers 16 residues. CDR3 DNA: TGTGCCAGCAGAGACTCAACAGGTTCTGGGGCCAACGTCCTGACTTTC. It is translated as CASRDSTGSGANVLTF.

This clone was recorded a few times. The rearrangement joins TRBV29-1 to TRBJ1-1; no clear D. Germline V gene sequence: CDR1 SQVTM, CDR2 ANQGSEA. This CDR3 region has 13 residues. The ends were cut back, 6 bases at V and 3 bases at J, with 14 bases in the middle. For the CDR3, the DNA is TGCAGCGTGAACCAAGGGAAGGACACTGAAGCTTTCTTT. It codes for CSVNQGKDTEAFF.

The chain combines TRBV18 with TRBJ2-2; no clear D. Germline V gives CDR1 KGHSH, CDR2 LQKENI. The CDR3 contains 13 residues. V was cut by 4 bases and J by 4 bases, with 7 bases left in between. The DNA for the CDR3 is TGTGCCAGCTCACAAACGGGCACCGGGGAGCTGTTTTTT. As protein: CASSQTGTGELFF.

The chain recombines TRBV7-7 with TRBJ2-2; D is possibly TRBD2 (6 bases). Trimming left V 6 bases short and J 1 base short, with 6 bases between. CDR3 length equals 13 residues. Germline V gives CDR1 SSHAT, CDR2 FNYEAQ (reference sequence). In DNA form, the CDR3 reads TGTGCCAGCAGGGGGGGGAACACCGGGGAGCTGTTTTTT. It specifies CASRGGNTGELFF.

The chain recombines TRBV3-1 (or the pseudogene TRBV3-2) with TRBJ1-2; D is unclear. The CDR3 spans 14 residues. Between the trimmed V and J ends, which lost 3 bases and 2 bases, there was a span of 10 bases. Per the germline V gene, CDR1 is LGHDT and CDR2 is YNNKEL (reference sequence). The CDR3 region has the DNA TGTGCCAGCAGCCACTGGACGGAAAACTATGGCTACACCTTC. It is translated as CASSHWTENYGYTF.

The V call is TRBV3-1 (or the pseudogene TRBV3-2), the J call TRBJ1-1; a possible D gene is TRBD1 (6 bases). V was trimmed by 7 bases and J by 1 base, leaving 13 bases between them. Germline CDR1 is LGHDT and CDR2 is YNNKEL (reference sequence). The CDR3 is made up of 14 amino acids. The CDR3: CASTPGTPNTEAFF. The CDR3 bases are TGTGCCAGCACCCCCGGGACACCGAACACTGAAGCTTTCTTT.

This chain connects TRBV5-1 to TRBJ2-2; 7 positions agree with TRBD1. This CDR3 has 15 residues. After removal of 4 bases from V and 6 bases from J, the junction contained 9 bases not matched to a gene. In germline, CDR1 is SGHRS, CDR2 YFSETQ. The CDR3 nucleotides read TGCGCCAGCAGCCGAGACAGGGTTGGGGCCGGGGAGCTGTTTTTT. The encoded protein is CASSRDRVGAGELFF.

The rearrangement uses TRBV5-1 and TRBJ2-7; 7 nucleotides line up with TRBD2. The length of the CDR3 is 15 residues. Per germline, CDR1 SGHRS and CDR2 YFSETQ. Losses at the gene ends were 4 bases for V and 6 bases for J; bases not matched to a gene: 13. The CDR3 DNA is TGCGCCAGCAGCGCGACTAGCAATTTAATCCGCGAGCAGTACTTC. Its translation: CASSATSNLIREQYF.